The 15 T cell receptor beta chains below all came from one sample that was sequenced in a study of OX40 agonist ivuxolimab in advanced cancers. TCRdb keeps only in-frame clones here, not all; method: immunoSEQ multiplex PCR. Counted here are roughly 100,000 clones, about 90% occurring once; the ten biggest clones make up 0.79%. The material was CD4+ or CD8+ T cells sorted from blood, obtained in a trial of the OX40 agonist ivuxolimab. The receptor source for this set is an adult with an advanced solid tumor such as melanoma, head and neck, liver or kidney cancer.

The chain uses TRBV6-5 and TRBJ1-2, with a possible D match to TRBD1 (5 bases). Germline CDR1 is MNHEY and CDR2 is SVGAGI. This CDR3 is built from 13 residues. V lost 2 bases and J lost 7, with 11 bases in between. CDR3 DNA: TGTGCCAGCAGTTACATAGGGGACCGTGGCTACACCTTC. It codes for CASSYIGDRGYTF.

J is TRBJ1-1 and V is TRBV11-2, with D possibly matching TRBD1 (5 bases). The CDR3 contains 15 residues. Germline values: CDR1 SGHAT, CDR2 FQNNGV. Trimming cost V 1 base and J 0 bases, with 9 bases left between them. CDR3 sequence: CASSLVGRVNTEAFF. The CDR3 DNA reads TGTGCCAGCAGCTTAGTTGGCAGGGTGAACACTGAAGCTTTCTTT. The full variable domain, its missing parts supplied by reference TRBV11-2 and TRBJ1-1, is EAGVAQSPRYKIIEKRQSVAFWCNPISGHATLYWYQQILGQGPKLLIQFQNNGVVDDSQLPKDRFSAERLKGVDSTLKIQPAKLEDSAVYLCASSLVGRVNTEAFFGQGTRLTVV.

This rearrangement joins TRBV27 to TRBJ2-3; D perhaps matches TRBD2 (5 bases). Trimming shortened V by 4 bases and J by 1 base, and 9 bases separated the two germline ends. This CDR3 is built from 14 residues. Germline CDR1 and CDR2: MNHEY and SMNVEV (reference sequence). In DNA, the CDR3 is TGTGCCAGCAGTTGGGGTAGCGGCACAGATACGCAGTATTTT. Translated, it gives CASSWGSGTDTQYF.

The count of this clone is one. The chain employs TRBV30 and TRBJ2-1; D may be TRBD1 (7 bases). The CDR3 is 13 residues long. Germline V gene data show CDR1 as GTSNPN and CDR2 as SVGIG (reference sequence). The CDR3 nucleotides read TGTGGCGTAAGGAGGGGGCCGTACAATGAGCAGTTCTTC. Translated: CGVRRGPYNEQFF.

The rearrangement uses TRBV6-1 and TRBJ2-7; the match to TRBD1 covers 9 bases. The CDR3 has 17 amino acids. The J segment lost 0 bases and the V segment lost 2 bases, leaving 8 bases of the junction unmatched. The V gene's germline CDR1 is MNHNS and CDR2 SASEGT. This CDR3 reads CASSEPLQGAFSYEQYF. In nucleotides, the CDR3 is TGTGCCAGCAGTGAACCGTTACAGGGGGCCTTCTCCTACGAGCAGTACTTC.

The chain couples TRBV29-1 to TRBJ2-3; possibly TRBD1 for D (6 bases). With 0 bases removed from V and 3 bases from J, the gap between germline ends came to 19 bases. This CDR3 comprises 17 residues. Germline loops: CDR1 SQVTM, CDR2 ANQGSEA. The CDR3 DNA reads as TGCAGCGTTGAAGATTCCCCCCCGACAGGTAGAACAGATACGCAGTATTTT. Translated: CSVEDSPPTGRTDTQYF.

The V and J genes are TRBV7-2 and TRBJ2-3, with 7 bases fitting TRBD1. The CDR3 contains 16 residues. Germline CDR1 SGHTA, CDR2 FQGNSA. Trimming took 2 bases from V and 3 from J; bases not matched to a gene: 8. CDR3 loop: CASSLNPTGRTDTQYF. The CDR3 bases are TGTGCCAGCAGCTTAAACCCGACAGGGCGGACAGATACGCAGTATTTT.

This clone is a singleton in its sample. This sequence joins TRBV4-3 and TRBJ2-3; the match to TRBD2 covers 9 bases. The CDR3 length is 15 residues. Unmatched junction bases numbered 2, after V lost 2 bases and J lost 2 bases. Germline CDR1 is LGHNA and CDR2 is YSLEER. This CDR3 is CASSQQRGVTDTQYF. The CDR3 DNA reads TGCGCCAGCAGCCAACAGCGGGGGGTCACAGATACGCAGTATTTT.

V gene TRBV6-6 combines with J gene TRBJ2-7; D uncertain. Germline V gives CDR1 MNHNY, CDR2 SVGAGI (reference sequence). With 2 bases removed from V and 3 bases from J, the gap between germline ends came to 14 bases. There are 15 residues in the CDR3. The CDR3 coding sequence is TGTGCCAGCAGTTACAGACCGCCGAGGTTCTACGAGCAGTACTTC. It specifies CASSYRPPRFYEQYF.

The rearrangement links TRBV18 to TRBJ2-5; D uncertain. The CDR3 has 12 amino acids. Between the trimmed V and J ends, which lost 2 bases and 8 bases, there was a span of 9 bases. CDR1 is KGHSH, CDR2 LQKENI, per germline. CDR3 protein: CASSPEVLTQYF. In DNA, the CDR3 is TGTGCCAGCTCACCAGAAGTTCTAACCCAGTACTTC.

The chain uses TRBV21-1 and TRBJ2-5; TRBD2 was called by the table and not checked on the DNA. TRBV21-1 is a pseudogene. The CDR3 runs to 16 residues. DNA for the CDR3: TGTGCCAGCAGCGCCCGGACTAGCGGGGGGAGGGAGACCCAGTACTTC. Residues: CASSARTSGGRETQYF.

This chain uses TRBV4-3 with TRBJ2-3; D uncertain. The CDR3 has 13 residues. Germline V gene sequence: CDR1 LGHNA, CDR2 YSLEER. The ends were cut back, 1 base at V and 6 bases at J, with 8 bases in the middle. The CDR3 coding sequence is TGCGCCAGCAGCCAAGCTCTAATGGATACGCAGTATTTT. It specifies CASSQALMDTQYF.

The J gene is TRBJ2-5, the V gene TRBV30; TRBD1 matches at 8 bases. CDR1 and CDR2 from the germline V gene are GTSNPN and SVGIG (reference sequence). The junction had 3 bases not matched to a gene; V was cut back by 1 base and J by 5 bases. This CDR3 has 13 residues. Written as DNA, the CDR3 is TGTGCCTGGAGTGGGACAGGGCAGGAGACCCAGTACTTC. Translation: CAWSGTGQETQYF.

The chain employs TRBV12-1 and TRBJ2-4; the listed D gene, TRBD1, was not tested against the DNA. TRBV12-1 counts as a pseudogene. This CDR3 region has 15 residues. CDR3 sequence reads: CASTDSPGQENIQYF. The CDR3 nucleotides are TGTGCCAGCACCGATTCTCCGGGACAGGAAAACATTCAGTACTTC.

This sequence joins TRBV27 and TRBJ1-6; 7 bases map to TRBD1. V lost 5 bases and J lost 0; bases outside the gene matches: 4. The germline gives CDR1 MNHEY, CDR2 SMNVEV (reference sequence). This CDR3 is 16 amino acids long. In DNA form, the CDR3 reads TGTGCCAGCAGTCCGCGGGACAGCTCCTATAATTCACCCCTCCACTTT. Amino acid sequence: CASSPRDSSYNSPLHF.